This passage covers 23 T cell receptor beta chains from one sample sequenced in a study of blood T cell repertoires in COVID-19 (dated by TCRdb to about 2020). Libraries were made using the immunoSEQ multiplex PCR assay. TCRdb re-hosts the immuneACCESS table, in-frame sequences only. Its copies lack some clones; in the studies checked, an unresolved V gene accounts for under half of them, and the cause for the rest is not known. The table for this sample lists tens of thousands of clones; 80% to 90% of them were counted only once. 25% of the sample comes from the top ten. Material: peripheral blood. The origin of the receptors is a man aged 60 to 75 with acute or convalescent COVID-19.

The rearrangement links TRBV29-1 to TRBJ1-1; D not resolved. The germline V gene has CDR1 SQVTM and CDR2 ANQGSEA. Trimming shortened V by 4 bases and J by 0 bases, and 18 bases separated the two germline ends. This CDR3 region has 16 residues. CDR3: CSVGKLSQTVNTEAFF. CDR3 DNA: TGCAGCGTTGGTAAACTTTCACAGACCGTGAACACTGAAGCTTTCTTT.

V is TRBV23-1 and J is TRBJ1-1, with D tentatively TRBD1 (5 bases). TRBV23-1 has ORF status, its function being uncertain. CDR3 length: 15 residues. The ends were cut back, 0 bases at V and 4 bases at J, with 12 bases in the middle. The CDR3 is CASSQSSGGFTEAFF. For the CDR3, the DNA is TGCGCCAGCAGTCAATCGAGTGGGGGGTTCACTGAAGCTTTCTTT.

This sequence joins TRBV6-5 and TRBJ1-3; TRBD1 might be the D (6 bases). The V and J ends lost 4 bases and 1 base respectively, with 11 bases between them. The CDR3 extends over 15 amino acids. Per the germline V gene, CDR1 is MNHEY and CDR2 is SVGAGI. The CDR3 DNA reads TGTGCCAGCAGTTCGCCGAGGGGGTCTGGAAACACCATATATTTT. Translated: CASSSPRGSGNTIYF.

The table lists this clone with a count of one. CDR3 sequence: CASSQLSGGEQYF. CDR3 in DNA: TGCGCCAGCAGCCAGTTGTCGGGGGGTGAGCAGTACTTC. The genes are TRBV5-1 and TRBJ2-7; 7 positions agree with TRBD2. CDR3 length: 13 residues. The germline gives CDR1 SGHRS, CDR2 YFSETQ. V was clipped by 4 bases and J by 7 bases; unmatched bases: 8.

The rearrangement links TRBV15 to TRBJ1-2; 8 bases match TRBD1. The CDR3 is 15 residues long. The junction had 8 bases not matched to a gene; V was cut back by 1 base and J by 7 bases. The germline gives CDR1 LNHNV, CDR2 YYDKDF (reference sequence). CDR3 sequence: CATSRGGRGLAGYTF. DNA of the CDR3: TGTGCCACCAGCAGAGGTGGCAGGGGGCTGGCTGGCTACACCTTC. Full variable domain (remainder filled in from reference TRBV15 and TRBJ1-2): DAMVIQNPRYQVTQFGKPVTLSCSQTLNHNVMYWYQQKSSQAPKLLFHYYDKDFNNEADTPDNFQSRRPNTSFCFLDIRSPGLGDTAMYLCATSRGGRGLAGYTFGSGTRLTVV.

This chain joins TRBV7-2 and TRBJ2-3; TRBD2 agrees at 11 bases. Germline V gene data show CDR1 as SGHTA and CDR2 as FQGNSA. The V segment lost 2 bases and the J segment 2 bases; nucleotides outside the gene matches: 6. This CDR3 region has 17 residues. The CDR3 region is CASSLRSSGGNTDTQYF. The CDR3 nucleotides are TGTGCCAGCAGCTTACGGTCTAGCGGGGGGAACACAGATACGCAGTATTTT.

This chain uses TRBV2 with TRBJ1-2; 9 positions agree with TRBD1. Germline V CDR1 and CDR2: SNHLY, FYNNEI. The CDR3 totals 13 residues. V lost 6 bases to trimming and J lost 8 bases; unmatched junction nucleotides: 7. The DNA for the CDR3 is TGTGCCAGCAGATGGGGGACAGGGTCCGGCTACACCTTC. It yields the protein CASRWGTGSGYTF.

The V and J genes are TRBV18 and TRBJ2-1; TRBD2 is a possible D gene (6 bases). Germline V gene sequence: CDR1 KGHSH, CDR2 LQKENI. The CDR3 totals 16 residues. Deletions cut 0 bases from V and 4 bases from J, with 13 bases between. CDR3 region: CASSPPYSGQYNEQFF. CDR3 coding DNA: TGTGCCAGCTCACCACCTTATAGCGGCCAATACAATGAGCAGTTCTTC.

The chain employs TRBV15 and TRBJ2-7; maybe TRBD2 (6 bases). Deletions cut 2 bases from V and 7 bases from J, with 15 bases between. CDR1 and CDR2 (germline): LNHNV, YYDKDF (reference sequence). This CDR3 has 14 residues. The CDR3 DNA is TGTGCCACCAGCAGATTAAGTGCGGGGCAGGAGCAGTACGTC. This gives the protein CATSRLSAGQEQYV.

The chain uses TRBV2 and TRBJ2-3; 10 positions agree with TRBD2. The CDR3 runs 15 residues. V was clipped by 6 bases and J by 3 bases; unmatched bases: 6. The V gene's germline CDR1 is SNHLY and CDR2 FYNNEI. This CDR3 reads CASRSSGGSTDTQYF. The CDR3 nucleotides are TGTGCCAGCAGGTCTAGCGGGGGATCAACAGATACGCAGTATTTT.

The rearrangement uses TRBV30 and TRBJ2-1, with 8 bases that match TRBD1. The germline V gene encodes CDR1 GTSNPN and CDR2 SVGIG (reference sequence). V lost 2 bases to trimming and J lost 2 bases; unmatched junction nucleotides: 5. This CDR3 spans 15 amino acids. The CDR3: CAWSFMTGAYNEQFF. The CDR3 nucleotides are TGTGCCTGGAGTTTTATGACAGGGGCCTACAATGAGCAGTTCTTC. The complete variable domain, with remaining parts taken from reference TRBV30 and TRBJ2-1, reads SQTIHQWPATLVQPVGSPLSLECTVEGTSNPNLYWYRQAAGRGLQLLFYSVGIGQISSEVPQNLSASRPQDRQFILSSKKLLLSDSGFYLCAWSFMTGAYNEQFFGPGTRLTVL.

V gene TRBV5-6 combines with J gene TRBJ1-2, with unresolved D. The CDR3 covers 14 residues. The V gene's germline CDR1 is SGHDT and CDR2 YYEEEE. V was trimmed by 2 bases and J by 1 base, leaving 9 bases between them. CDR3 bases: TGTGCCAGCAGCTTTAACAGATATAACTATGGCTACACCTTC. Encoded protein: CASSFNRYNYGYTF.

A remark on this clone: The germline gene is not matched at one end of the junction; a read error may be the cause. The chain's CDR3 is CALSGGGTDTQYF. CDR3 sequence (DNA): TGTGCCCTCAGCGGGGGGGGCACAGATACGCAGTATTTT. This chain uses TRBV10-3 with TRBJ2-3; 10 positions match TRBD2. The germline V gene encodes CDR1 ENHRY and CDR2 SYGVKD. The CDR3 is 13 residues long.

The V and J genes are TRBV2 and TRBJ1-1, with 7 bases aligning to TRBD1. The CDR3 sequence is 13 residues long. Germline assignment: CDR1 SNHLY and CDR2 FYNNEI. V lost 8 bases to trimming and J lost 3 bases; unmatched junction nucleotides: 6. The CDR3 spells CASGWDSYTEAFF. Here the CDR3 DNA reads TGTGCCAGCGGATGGGACAGCTACACTGAAGCTTTCTTT.

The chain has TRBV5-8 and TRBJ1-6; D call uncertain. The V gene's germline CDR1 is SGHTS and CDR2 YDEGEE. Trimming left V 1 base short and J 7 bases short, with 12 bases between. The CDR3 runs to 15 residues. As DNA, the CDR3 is TGTGCCAGCAGCTTGTACCGGGGAGGAAATTCACCCCTCCACTTT. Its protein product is CASSLYRGGNSPLHF.

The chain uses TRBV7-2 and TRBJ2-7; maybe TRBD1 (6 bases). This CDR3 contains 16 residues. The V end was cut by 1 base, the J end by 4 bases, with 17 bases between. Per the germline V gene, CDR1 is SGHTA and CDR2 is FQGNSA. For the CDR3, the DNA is TGTGCCAGCAGCTTAGTCCCAGGGGCCCTGGGATACGAGCAGTACTTC. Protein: CASSLVPGALGYEQYF.

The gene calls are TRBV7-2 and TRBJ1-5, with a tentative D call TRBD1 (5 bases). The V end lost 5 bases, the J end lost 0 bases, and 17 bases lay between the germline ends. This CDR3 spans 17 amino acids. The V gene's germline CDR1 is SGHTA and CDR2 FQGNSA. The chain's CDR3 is CASSPRQTTYSNQPQHF. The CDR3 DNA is TGTGCCAGCAGCCCACGACAGACAACCTATAGCAATCAGCCCCAGCATTTT. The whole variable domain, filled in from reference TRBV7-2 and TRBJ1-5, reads GAGVSQSPSNKVTEKGKDVELRCDPISGHTALYWYRQSLGQGLEFLIYFQGNSAPDKSGLPSDRFSAERTGGSVSTLTIQRTQQEDSAVYLCASSPRQTTYSNQPQHFGDGTRLSIL.

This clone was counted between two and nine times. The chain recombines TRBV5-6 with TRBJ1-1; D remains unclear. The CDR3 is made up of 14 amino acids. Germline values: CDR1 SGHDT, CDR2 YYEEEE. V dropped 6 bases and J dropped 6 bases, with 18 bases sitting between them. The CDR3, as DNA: TGTGCCAGCACCCCCACCCTTTCCGGGGCTGAAGCTTTCTTT. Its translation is CASTPTLSGAEAFF.

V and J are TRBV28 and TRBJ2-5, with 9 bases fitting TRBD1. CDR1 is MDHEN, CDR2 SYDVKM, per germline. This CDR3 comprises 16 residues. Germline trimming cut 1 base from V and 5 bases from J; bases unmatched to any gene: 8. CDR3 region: CASSLSLSGTGETQYF. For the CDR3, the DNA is TGTGCCAGCAGTTTATCCCTATCCGGGACAGGGGAGACCCAGTACTTC.

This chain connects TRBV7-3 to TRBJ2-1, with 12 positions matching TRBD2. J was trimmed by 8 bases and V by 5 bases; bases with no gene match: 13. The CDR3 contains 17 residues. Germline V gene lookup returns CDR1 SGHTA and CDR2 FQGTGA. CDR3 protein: CASSPQRLAGGEDEQFF. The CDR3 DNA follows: TGTGCCAGCAGCCCCCAACGCCTAGCGGGGGGGGAGGATGAGCAGTTCTTC. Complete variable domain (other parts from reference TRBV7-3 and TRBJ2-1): GAGVSQTPSNKVTEKGKYVELRCDPISGHTALYWYRQSLGQGPEFLIYFQGTGAADDSGLPNDRFFAVRPEGSVSTLKIQRTERGDSAVYLCASSPQRLAGGEDEQFFGPGTRLTVL.

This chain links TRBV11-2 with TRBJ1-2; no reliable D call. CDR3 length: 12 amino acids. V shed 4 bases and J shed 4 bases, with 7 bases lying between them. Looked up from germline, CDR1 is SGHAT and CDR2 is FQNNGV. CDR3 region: CASSSIVYGYTF. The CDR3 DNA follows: TGTGCCAGCAGCTCTATCGTCTATGGCTACACCTTC.

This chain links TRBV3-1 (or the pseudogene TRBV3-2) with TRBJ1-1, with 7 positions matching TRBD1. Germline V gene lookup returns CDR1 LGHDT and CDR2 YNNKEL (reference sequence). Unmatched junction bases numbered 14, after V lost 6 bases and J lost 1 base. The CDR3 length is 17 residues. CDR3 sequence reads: CASSYSGTALRNTEAFF. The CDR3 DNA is TGTGCCAGCAGTTACTCCGGGACAGCCCTGAGGAACACTGAAGCTTTCTTT.

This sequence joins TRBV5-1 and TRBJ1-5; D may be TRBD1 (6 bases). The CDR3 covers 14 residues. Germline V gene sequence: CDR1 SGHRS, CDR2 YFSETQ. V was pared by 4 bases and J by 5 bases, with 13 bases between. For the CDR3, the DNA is TGCGCCAGCAGCAGAACTTCAGGGGATCAGCCCCAGCATTTT. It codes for CASSRTSGDQPQHF. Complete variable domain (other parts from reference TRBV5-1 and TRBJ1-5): KAGVTQTPRYLIKTRGQQVTLSCSPISGHRSVSWYQQTPGQGLQFLFEYFSETQRNKGNFPGRFSGRQFSNSRSEMNVSTLELGDSALYLCASSRTSGDQPQHFGDGTRLSIL.